A selection of T cell receptor beta chains follows, all from one sample in a study of T-cell memory formation after mild COVID-19. A single record per CDR3 protein comes from TCRdb applying MiXCR to the 5' RACE reads. Here the sample spans 550,000 to 600,000 distinct CDR3 sequences, about 22% being singletons. The specimen sequenced was PBMCs or a T cell subset sorted from them (not recorded which). The receptors stem from an adult woman who had mild COVID-19 (a few samples of this study predate the infection). Cell type and time point are not known. CDR3s include the opening cysteine and the closing phenylalanine or tryptophan. A D gene is named only where the DNA matches it firmly. Some rows mark clone size as missing; the rest say once, few, many or name a class of expanded clone.

few	TRBV2	.	TRBJ2-7	CASSVVADRQTYEQYF	TGTGCCAGCAGTGTGGTAGCGGACAGACAGACCTACGAGCAGTACTTC
.	TRBV19	.	TRBJ2-5	CASSIWGGALETQYF	TGTGCCAGTAGTATTTGGGGGGGCGCTTTGGAGACCCAGTACTTC
.	TRBV29-1	TRBD1	TRBJ2-2	CSVGQGAGGELFF	TGCAGCGTTGGTCAGGGGGCAGGCGGGGAGCTGTTTTTT
.	TRBV12-3/TRBV12-4	.	TRBJ2-1	CASSLRGPNEQFF	TGTGCCAGCAGTTTGAGGGGTCCGAATGAGCAGTTCTTC
few	TRBV5-6	TRBD1	TRBJ1-6	CASSRGQGRENSPLHF	TGTGCCAGCAGCAGAGGACAGGGAAGAGAGAATTCACCCCTCCACTTT
few	TRBV18	TRBD2	TRBJ2-5	CASSPPLRLAGATRDQYF	TGTGCCAGCTCACCACCGCTGAGACTAGCGGGAGCTACAAGAGACCAGTACTTC
few	TRBV4-1	.	TRBJ2-1	CASSQDQGVGEQFF	TGCGCCAGCAGCCAAGATCAAGGGGTAGGTGAGCAGTTCTTC
.	TRBV19	.	TRBJ1-1	CASSIDRATEAFF	TGTGCCAGTAGTATAGACAGGGCTACTGAAGCTTTCTTT
.	TRBV12-3/TRBV12-4	TRBD2	TRBJ2-5	CASSPPGTSVFQETQYF	TGTGCCAGCAGCCCCCCCGGGACTAGCGTATTCCAAGAGACCCAGTACTTC
few	TRBV5-1	.	TRBJ2-3	CASSLDRRNTDTQYF	TGCGCCAGCAGCTTGGATCGGAGAAACACAGATACGCAGTATTTT
few	TRBV5-1	TRBD1	TRBJ1-1	CASSSRQGGVNTEAFF	TGCGCCAGCAGCTCACGACAGGGTGGTGTGAACACTGAAGCTTTCTTT
.	TRBV7-7	.	TRBJ2-5	CASSIGSGETQYF	TGTGCCAGCAGTATCGGGAGTGGGGAGACCCAGTACTTC
few	TRBV15	.	TRBJ2-7	CATSARVGALWDEQYF	TGTGCCACCAGCGCCCGGGTTGGGGCGCTATGGGACGAGCAGTACTTC
.	TRBV2	.	TRBJ2-3	CASRADAPRIDTQYF	TGTGCCAGCAGAGCCGATGCACCCCGGATAGATACGCAGTATTTT
few	TRBV2	.	TRBJ2-4	CASSEEVLAKNIQYF	TGTGCCAGCAGTGAGGAGGTATTAGCCAAAAACATTCAGTACTTC
.	TRBV5-1	TRBD1	TRBJ2-3	CASNPGTGASTDTQYF	TGCGCCAGCAACCCTGGGACAGGGGCAAGCACAGATACGCAGTATTTT
.	TRBV21-1	.	TRBJ2-7	CASSNSTGQGAYEQYF	TGTGCCAGCAGCAACTCAACCGGACAGGGGGCATACGAGCAGTACTTC
many	TRBV5-1	.	TRBJ1-1	CASSAEVLATEAFF	TGCGCCAGCAGCGCAGAAGTCCTTGCCACTGAAGCTTTCTTT
.	TRBV7-6	TRBD1	TRBJ1-2	CASSLETYRRQGGYGYTF	TGTGCCAGCAGCTTAGAGACCTATCGCCGACAGGGGGGTTATGGCTACACCTTC
.	TRBV19	.	TRBJ2-3	CASSEGGLTDTQYF	TGTGCCAGTAGTGAAGGAGGTCTTACAGATACGCAGTATTTT
many	TRBV12-3/TRBV12-4	.	TRBJ1-5	CASSLGGGGNQPQHF	TGTGCCAGCAGCCTCGGGGGAGGTGGCAATCAGCCCCAGCATTTT
.	TRBV24-1	TRBD1	TRBJ2-1	CATKAGTGVRNEQFF	TGTGCCACCAAAGCCGGGACAGGGGTAAGGAATGAGCAGTTCTTC
few	TRBV4-3	TRBD2	TRBJ2-1	CASSQEPSGRRNNEQFF	TGCGCCAGCAGCCAAGAGCCTAGCGGGAGGCGAAACAATGAGCAGTTCTTC
few	TRBV4-1	.	TRBJ2-5	CASSQGGKVPRETQYF	TGCGCCAGCAGCCAGGGCGGGAAAGTCCCAAGAGAGACCCAGTACTTC